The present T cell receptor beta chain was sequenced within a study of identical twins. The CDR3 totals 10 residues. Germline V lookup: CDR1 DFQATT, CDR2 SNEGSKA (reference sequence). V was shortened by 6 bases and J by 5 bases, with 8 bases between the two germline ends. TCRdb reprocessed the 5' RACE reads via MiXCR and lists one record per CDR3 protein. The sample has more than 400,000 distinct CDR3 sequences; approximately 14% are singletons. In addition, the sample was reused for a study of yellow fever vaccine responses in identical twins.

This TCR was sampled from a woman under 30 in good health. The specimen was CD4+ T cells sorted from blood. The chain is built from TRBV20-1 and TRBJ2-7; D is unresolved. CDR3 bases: TGCAGTGCAGGTAACGACGAGCAGTACGTC. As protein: CSAGNDEQYV.